This T cell receptor beta chain was recorded in a study of blood T cell repertoires in COVID-19 (dated by TCRdb to the early 2020s). About the study as a whole: Samples covering the acute and convalescent phases of COVID-19 were provided by collaborators in the United States, Italy and Spain. The repertoires were released in a freely available public database meant as a resource for research on the immune response to SARS-CoV-2. Nearly every sample came with metadata listing a de-identified subject ID, COVID-19 status, age in years and sex. The dataset comprised deeply sampled blood TCRbeta repertoires from subjects exposed to, actively infected with, or recovered from COVID-19. Where available, HLA class I and class II types were taken from metadata supplied by the sample provider and were not determined by assay-based typing. The material from the prospective study consisted of cDNA or gDNA derived from T cells, B-cell-depleted T cells, or PBMCs. Samples came from the ongoing ImmuneRACE study (first 160 participants) plus 1,254 subjects from 6 global collaborators.

Whole blood was collected in K2EDTA tubes by collaborating institutions according to the institutions' own protocols. For TCRbeta analysis, collaborators shipped samples as frozen whole blood, isolated PBMCs, or DNA extracted from either of those sample types. The paper as a whole reports these results and caveats: Clinical and demographic metadata were provided uncurated, with the amount varying by source and participant.

Looking up the germline V gene yields CDR1 SGHRS and CDR2 YFSETQ. Compared with germline, V lacks 0 bases and J lacks 6 bases; bases without a gene match: 13. Taken from cysteine to phenylalanine, the CDR3 has 17 residues. The kept DNA is CDR3 alone, 51 bases in frame from the first base. Points on this clone: Its recognized antigen is unknown. The input lacks base qualities; no much larger clone sits a single base away.

TCRbeta CDR3 regions were amplified from genomic DNA by means of the immunoSEQ Assay, a bias-controlled multiplex PCR. The study's own analysis went as follows. Nucleated cell counts per sample were estimated from amplification of reference gene primers within the assay. Sequence reads were collapsed and filtered to measure the absolute abundance of every unique TCRbeta CDR3 rearrangement. Productive Simpson clonality was computed per sample as the square root of Simpson's diversity index over productive rearrangements. Here the immuneACCESS table is served through TCRdb, limited to in-frame sequences with V and J called. Missing clones are a known gap in these copies; in checked studies unresolved V genes cover under half, and the rest lacks a known reason. Clone size and V and J calls were adopted from that table, with D and trimming inferred from the DNA. This sample has around 400,000 clones in its table, and 80% to 90% of those were observed once. The ten largest clones represent about 1.2% of the sample.

The receptor's source is a man in his forties with acute or convalescent COVID-19. The sequenced sample consisted of peripheral blood. The V and J genes are TRBV5-1 and TRBJ2-7, and TRBD1 aligns with 9 junction nucleotides. This receptor carries the CDR3 CASSLVRTGGERSEQYF. The nucleotides read TGCGCCAGCAGCTTGGTCCGTACAGGGGGCGAGAGGAGCGAGCAGTACTTC.